This record covers a single T cell receptor (beta chain). This sample is part of a study of control samples from healthy donors and cancer patients. The junction had 4 bases not matched to a gene; V was cut back by 4 bases and J by 1 base. The CDR3 covers 15 residues. The germline gives CDR1 LNHDA, CDR2 SQIVND (reference sequence). Some clones are missing from TCRdb's copy, which holds only in-frame ones; the method was immunoSEQ multiplex PCR. This table holds roughly 400,000 clones, about nine tenths found once. The TCR comes from a man in his forties with head and neck cancer. Sequenced sample: PBMCs. J is TRBJ1-3 and V is TRBV19, with 7 bases matching TRBD1. The CDR3 DNA follows: TGTGCCAGTAGTACAGGGGGTGCGTCTGGAAACACCATATATTTT. Translating it yields CASSTGGASGNTIYF.